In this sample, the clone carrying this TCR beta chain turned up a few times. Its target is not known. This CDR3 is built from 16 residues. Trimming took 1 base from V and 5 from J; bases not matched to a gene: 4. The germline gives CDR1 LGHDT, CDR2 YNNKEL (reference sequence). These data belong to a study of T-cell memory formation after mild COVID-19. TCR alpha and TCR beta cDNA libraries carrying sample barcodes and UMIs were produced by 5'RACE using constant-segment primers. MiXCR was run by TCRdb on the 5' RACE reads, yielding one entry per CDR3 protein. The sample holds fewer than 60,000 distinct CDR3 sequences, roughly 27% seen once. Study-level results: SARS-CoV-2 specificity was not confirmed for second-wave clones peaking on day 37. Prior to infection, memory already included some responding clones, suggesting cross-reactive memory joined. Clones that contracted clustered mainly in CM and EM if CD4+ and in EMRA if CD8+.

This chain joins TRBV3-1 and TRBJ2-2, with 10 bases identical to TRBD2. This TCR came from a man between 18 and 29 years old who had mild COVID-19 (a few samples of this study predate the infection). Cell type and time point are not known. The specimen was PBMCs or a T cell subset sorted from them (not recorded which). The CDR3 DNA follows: TGTGCCAGCAGCCAAGTACTAGCGGGGAATACCGGGGAGCTGTTTTTT. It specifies CASSQVLAGNTGELFF. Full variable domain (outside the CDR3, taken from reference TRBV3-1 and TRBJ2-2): DTAVSQTPKYLVTQMGNDKSIKCEQNLGHDTMYWYKQDSKKFLKIMFSYNNKELIINETVPNRFSPKSPDKAHLNLHINSLELGDSAVYFCASSQVLAGNTGELFFGEGSRLTVL.